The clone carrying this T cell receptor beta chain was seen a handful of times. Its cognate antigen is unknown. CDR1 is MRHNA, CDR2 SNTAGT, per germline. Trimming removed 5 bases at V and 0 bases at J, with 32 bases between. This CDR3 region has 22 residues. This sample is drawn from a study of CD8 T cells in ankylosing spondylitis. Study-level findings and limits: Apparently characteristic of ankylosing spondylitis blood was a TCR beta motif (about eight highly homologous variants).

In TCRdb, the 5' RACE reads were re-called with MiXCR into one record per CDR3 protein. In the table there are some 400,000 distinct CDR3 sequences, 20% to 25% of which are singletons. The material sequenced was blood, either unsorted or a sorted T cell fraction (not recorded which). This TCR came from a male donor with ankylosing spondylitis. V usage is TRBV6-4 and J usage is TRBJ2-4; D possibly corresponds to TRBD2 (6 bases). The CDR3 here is CASSPDPGRLPGTIIAKNIQYF. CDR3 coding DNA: TGTGCCAGCAGTCCTGACCCTGGGAGGCTCCCGGGGACGATAATAGCCAAAAACATTCAGTACTTC.